The rows below give T cell receptor beta chains drawn from one sample of a study of cytomegalovirus exposure and HLA in healthy donors. Sequencing was performed with immunoSEQ multiplex PCR; in TCRdb, only in-frame clones are kept and a portion is missing. The sample consists of about 170,000 clones, roughly 80% of them appearing once. The sequenced sample consisted of PBMCs. The origin of the receptors is a man aged 30-40 years in good health and CMV-seropositive. Both conserved end residues are part of each CDR3. A D gene is named only where the DNA matches it firmly. Size tells how often a clone was seen (once, few, many) or the class of an expanded clone, and some rows leave it out.

clone_size	v_call	j_call	d_call	cdr3_aa	cdr3_nt
few	TRBV5-1	TRBJ1-1	TRBD1	CASSPGVGQLNTEAFF	TGCGCCAGCAGCCCCGGGGTGGGACAGTTGAACACTGAAGCTTTCTTT
.	TRBV5-1	TRBJ2-7	.	CASSLFAGTYEQYF	TGCGCCAGCAGCTTGTTTGCGGGAACCTACGAGCAGTACTTC
.	TRBV15	TRBJ1-6	.	CATSRVTGTPLHF	TGTGCCACCAGCAGAGTTACGGGTACACCCCTCCACTTT
.	TRBV6-5	TRBJ1-1	.	CASSRTRTEAFF	TGTGCCAGCAGCCGAACCCGGACTGAAGCTTTCTTT
.	TRBV19	TRBJ2-1	TRBD1	CASSMGDRVIRNEQFF	TGTGCCAGTAGTATGGGGGACAGGGTCATACGTAATGAGCAGTTCTTC
.	TRBV5-6	TRBJ2-5	TRBD2	CASSRGLAGGQETQYF	TGTGCCAGCAGCCGCGGACTAGCGGGAGGGCAAGAGACCCAGTACTTC
.	TRBV19	TRBJ1-5	TRBD1	CASSITPRSPGGQPQHF	TGTGCCAGTAGTATCACCCCCCGGAGCCCAGGGGGTCAGCCCCAGCATTTT
.	TRBV5-1	TRBJ1-4	.	CASSPGSPLANEKLFF	TGCGCCAGCAGCCCAGGGTCCCCCCTGGCTAATGAAAAACTGTTTTTT
.	TRBV7-9	TRBJ2-4	.	CASSLGRASPVVKNIQYF	TGTGCCAGCAGCTTAGGGAGGGCCTCTCCAGTGGTCAAAAACATTCAGTACTTC
.	TRBV19	TRBJ1-1	.	CASSIHGGRSMNTEAFF	TGTGCCAGTAGTATTCACGGGGGACGAAGTATGAACACTGAAGCTTTCTTT
.	TRBV9	TRBJ2-1	.	CASSLSGSYNEQFF	TGTGCCAGCAGCCTCTCGGGCTCCTACAATGAGCAGTTCTTC
once	TRBV6-6	TRBJ1-4	.	CASSYSQGRGEKLFF	TGTGCCAGCAGTTACTCGCAAGGGAGGGGGGAAAAACTGTTTTTT
.	TRBV6-6	TRBJ2-1	.	CASSYGLPPNEQFF	TGTGCCAGCAGTTACGGCTTACCCCCAAATGAGCAGTTCTTC
.	TRBV19	TRBJ2-7	TRBD1	CASSRDRGYEQYF	TGTGCCAGTAGTAGGGACAGGGGTTACGAGCAGTACTTC
.	TRBV19	TRBJ1-1	.	CATSRQGNTEAFF	TGTGCCACTTCCCGACAAGGGAACACTGAAGCTTTCTTT
.	TRBV2	TRBJ2-4	.	CASSESRMPDIDIQYF	TGTGCCAGCAGTGAATCTAGGATGCCCGATATAGACATTCAGTACTTC
.	TRBV28	TRBJ1-1	.	CASSLLSGDSEAFF	TGTGCCAGCAGTTTGCTTAGCGGGGATTCTGAAGCTTTCTTT
few	TRBV6-1	TRBJ1-1	.	CASERVTGTEAFF	TGTGCCAGCGAAAGGGTAACGGGGACTGAAGCTTTCTTT
.	TRBV7-3	TRBJ2-6	.	CASSLSGTSGANVLTF	TGTGCCAGCAGCTTGTCGGGAACCTCTGGGGCCAACGTCCTGACTTTC